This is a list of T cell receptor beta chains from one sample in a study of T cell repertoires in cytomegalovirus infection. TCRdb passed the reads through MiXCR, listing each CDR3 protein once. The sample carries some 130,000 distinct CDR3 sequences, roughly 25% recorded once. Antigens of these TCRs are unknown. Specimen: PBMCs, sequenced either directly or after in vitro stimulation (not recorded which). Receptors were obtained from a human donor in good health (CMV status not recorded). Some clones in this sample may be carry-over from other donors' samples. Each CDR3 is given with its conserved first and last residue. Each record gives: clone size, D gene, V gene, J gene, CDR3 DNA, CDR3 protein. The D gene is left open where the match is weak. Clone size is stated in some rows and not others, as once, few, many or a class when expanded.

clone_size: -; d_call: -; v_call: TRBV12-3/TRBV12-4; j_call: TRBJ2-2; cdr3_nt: TGTGCCAGCAGTTTATCAACCGGCACCGGGGAGCTGTTTTTT; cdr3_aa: CASSLSTGTGELFF
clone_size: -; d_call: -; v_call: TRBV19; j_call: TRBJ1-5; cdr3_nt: TGTGCCAGTAGTATGACAGATACGCAGCATTTT; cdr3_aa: CASSMTDTQHF
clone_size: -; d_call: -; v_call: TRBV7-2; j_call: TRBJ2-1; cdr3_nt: TGTGCCAGCAGCTACCGATTGCGGGTAGAATACAATGAGCAGTTCTTC; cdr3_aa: CASSYRLRVEYNEQFF
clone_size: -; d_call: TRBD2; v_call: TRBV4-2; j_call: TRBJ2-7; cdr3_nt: TGTGCCAGCAGCCAAGGACTAGCGGGAGGACCTAGCTCCTACGAGCAGTACTTC; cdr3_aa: CASSQGLAGGPSSYEQYF
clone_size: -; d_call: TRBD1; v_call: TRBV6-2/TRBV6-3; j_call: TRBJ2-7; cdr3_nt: TGTGCCAGCAGTCGACAGGGGGGGATCTACGAGCAGTACTTC; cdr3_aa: CASSRQGGIYEQYF
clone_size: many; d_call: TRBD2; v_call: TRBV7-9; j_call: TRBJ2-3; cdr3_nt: TGTGCCAGCAGCTCTAGCGGGAGCGAACACGATACGCAGTATTTT; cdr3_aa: CASSSSGSEHDTQYF
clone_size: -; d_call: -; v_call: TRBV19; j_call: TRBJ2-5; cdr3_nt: TGTGCCAGTAGTATTGACGGGGGAGTGACCCAGTACTTC; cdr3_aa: CASSIDGGVTQYF
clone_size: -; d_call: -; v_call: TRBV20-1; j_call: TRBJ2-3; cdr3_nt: TGCAGTGCTAGATTTGCGCGGAGCACAGATACGCAGTATTTT; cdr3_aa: CSARFARSTDTQYF
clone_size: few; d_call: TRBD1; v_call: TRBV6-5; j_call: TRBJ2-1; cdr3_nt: TGTGCCAGCAGTAGGACAGGGGATGGGAATGAGCAGTTCTTC; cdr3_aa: CASSRTGDGNEQFF
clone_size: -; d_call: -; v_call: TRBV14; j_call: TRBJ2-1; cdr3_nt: TGTGCCAGCAGCCGGGGCGGAACCTTGGGTCCTGAGCAGTTCTTC; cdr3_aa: CASSRGGTLGPEQFF